The 26 T cell receptor beta chains reported below all come from one sample, sequenced in a study of cytomegalovirus exposure and HLA in healthy donors. PCR used 60 Vbeta primers and 13 Jbeta primers. The protocol was immunoSEQ multiplex PCR, while the TCRdb copy is restricted to in-frame clones and leaves out a portion. The sample yields roughly 120,000 clones, roughly 82% seen once. The sample was PBMCs. These receptors were collected from a woman aged 40 to 49 in good health and CMV-seropositive.

This rearrangement joins TRBV14 to TRBJ2-1; D not certain. The V gene's germline CDR1 is SGHDN and CDR2 FVKESK. The V gene lost 0 bases and the J gene lost 9 bases, with 9 bases spanning the gap. This CDR3 contains 13 residues. The CDR3 reads CASSQDWRGEQFF. The CDR3 nucleotides read TGTGCCAGCAGCCAAGATTGGCGCGGTGAGCAGTTCTTC.

The J gene is TRBJ1-2, the V gene TRBV6-1; unclear D gene. V lost 6 bases, J lost 0 bases, and 11 bases lay in between. The CDR3 loop spans 14 amino acids. Germline-derived CDR1 and CDR2 are MNHNS and SASEGT. As DNA, the CDR3 is TGTGCCAGCAGAGACGGAGTCACTAACTATGGCTACACCTTC. This codes for CASRDGVTNYGYTF.

The chain is built from TRBV5-1 and TRBJ1-2, with 7 bases aligning to TRBD1. The germline V gene encodes CDR1 SGHRS and CDR2 YFSETQ. CDR3 size: 15 residues. Trimming removed 4 bases from V and 0 bases from J; junction bases left unmatched: 6. Here the CDR3 DNA reads TGCGCCAGCAGCCCGACAGGGCTAACTAACTATGGCTACACCTTC. It translates to CASSPTGLTNYGYTF.

This clone was recorded a few times. This rearrangement joins TRBV13 to TRBJ2-2, with 11 nucleotides matching TRBD1. CDR1 is PRHDT and CDR2 is FYEKMQ in the germline V gene (reference sequence). Germline trimming cut 5 bases from V and 6 bases from J; bases unmatched to any gene: 8. The length of the CDR3 is 16 residues. The CDR3 bases are TGTGCCAGCAGCCGGGACAGGGGGATAACGGCCGGGGAGCTGTTTTTT. Translated: CASSRDRGITAGELFF.

The chain joins TRBV5-5 to TRBJ1-2; TRBD1 is a possible D gene (5 bases). This CDR3 spans 15 amino acids. With 2 bases removed from V and 7 bases from J, the gap between germline ends came to 18 bases. CDR1 is SGHKS and CDR2 is YYEKEE in the germline V gene (reference sequence). The DNA for the CDR3 is TGTGCCAGCAGCTTAGGGTCTGACAGCTTCTTTGGCTACACCTTC. Protein product: CASSLGSDSFFGYTF.

V is TRBV29-1 and J is TRBJ2-1, with 7 bases matching TRBD1. CDR3 length: 13 residues. V lost 6 bases to trimming and J lost 7 bases; unmatched junction nucleotides: 9. The germline V gene has CDR1 SQVTM and CDR2 ANQGSEA. The CDR3 is CSVLDRAGNEQFF. DNA of the CDR3: TGCAGCGTCCTCGACAGGGCCGGGAATGAGCAGTTCTTC.

V is TRBV2 and J is TRBJ2-3, with 7 bases that match TRBD1. Losses at the gene ends were 4 bases for V and 0 bases for J; bases not matched to a gene: 4. From germline, CDR1 is SNHLY and CDR2 FYNNEI. This CDR3 has 15 residues. The CDR3 nucleotides are TGTGCCAGCAGTGGTGGACAGGATAGCACAGATACGCAGTATTTT. The encoded protein is CASSGGQDSTDTQYF.

The chain links TRBV27 to TRBJ1-2, with 10 bases lining up with TRBD1. J gave up 7 bases and V 6 bases, and 8 bases lay outside the gene matches. The length of the CDR3 is 14 residues. Germline V gene lookup returns CDR1 MNHEY and CDR2 SMNVEV (reference sequence). CDR3 DNA: TGTGCCAGCAGCTCCACCTGGACAGGGGGTGGCTACACCTTC. As protein: CASSSTWTGGGYTF.

V and J are TRBV7-9 and TRBJ2-7; D gene unclear. Germline V gene sequence: CDR1 SEHNR, CDR2 FQNEAQ (reference sequence). This CDR3 comprises 12 residues. V lost 5 bases and J lost 3, with 8 bases in between. CDR3 sequence (DNA): TGTGCCAGCAGCGTCGACTTCTACGAGCAGTACTTC. This translates into CASSVDFYEQYF. Full variable domain (outside the CDR3, taken from reference TRBV7-9 and TRBJ2-7): DTGVSQNPRHKITKRGQNVTFRCDPISEHNRLYWYRQTLGQGPEFLTYFQNEAQLEKSRLLSDRFSAERPKGSFSTLEIQRTEQGDSAMYLCASSVDFYEQYFGPGTRLTVT.

This clone has more than one count but fewer than ten. The junction does not match germline at one end; this may be a read error. The chain joins TRBV7-7 to TRBJ1-5; TRBD1 agrees at 8 bases. The CDR3 has 14 residues. Germline V gene sequence: CDR1 SSHAT, CDR2 FNYEAQ (reference sequence). DNA for the CDR3: TGTGCTAGCAGCTTGGACAGGGTAAATCAGCCCCAGCATTTT. Its translation: CASSLDRVNQPQHF. The whole variable domain, filled in from reference TRBV7-7 and TRBJ1-5, reads GAGVSQSPRYKVTKRGQDVTLRCDPISSHATLYWYQQALGQGPEFLTYFNYEAQPDKSGLPSDRFSAERPEGSISTLTIQRTEQRDSAMYRCASSLDRVNQPQHFGDGTRLSIL.

V gene TRBV30 combines with J gene TRBJ2-7; no reliable D call. Trimming removed 2 bases at V and 6 bases at J, with 20 bases between. The germline V gene encodes CDR1 GTSNPN and CDR2 SVGIG (reference sequence). The CDR3 consists of 15 residues. DNA of the CDR3: TGTGCCTGGAGTAATACAGAACCCTTCCTGGGCGAGCAGTACTTC. As protein: CAWSNTEPFLGEQYF.

The chain joins TRBV9 to TRBJ2-1; no definite D call. Germline-derived CDR1 and CDR2 are SGDLS and YYNGEE. CDR3 length: 16 amino acids. V was cut by 3 bases and J by 9 bases, with 22 bases left in between. The CDR3 DNA is TGTGCCAGCAGCGCCACAAGCCGGCTTACCTCGGGTGAGCAGTTCTTC. Protein sequence: CASSATSRLTSGEQFF.

The rearrangement links TRBV5-4 to TRBJ2-1; a weak D match, TRBD2 (5 bases). V lost 4 bases to trimming and J lost 9 bases, with 14 bases between them. The CDR3 is 13 residues long. Germline V CDR1 and CDR2: SGHNT, YYREEE (reference sequence). The chain's CDR3 is CASSDGPGSEQFF. CDR3 in DNA: TGTGCCAGCAGCGACGGACCGGGGAGTGAGCAGTTCTTC. The full variable domain, its missing parts supplied by reference TRBV5-4 and TRBJ2-1, is ETGVTQSPTHLIKTRGQQVTLRCSSQSGHNTVSWYQQALGQGPQFIFQYYREEENGRGNFPPRFSGLQFPNYSSELNVNALELDDSALYLCASSDGPGSEQFFGPGTRLTVL.

This clone was counted between two and nine times. The gene calls are TRBV7-8 and TRBJ1-2; the D is unclear. This CDR3 comprises 15 residues. V was shortened by 0 bases and J by 10 bases, with 18 bases between the two germline ends. Germline V gives CDR1 SGHVS, CDR2 FQNEAQ. The CDR3 nucleotides are TGTGCCAGCAGCTTAGCTCGTGTGAGTTTAAAAGACTACACCTTC. This translates into CASSLARVSLKDYTF.

The gene calls are TRBV14 and TRBJ1-1; possibly TRBD1 for D (5 bases). This CDR3 has 14 amino acids. Germline lookup yields CDR1 SGHDN and CDR2 FVKESK. V gave up 3 bases and J gave up 5 bases, with 13 bases separating them. CDR3 in amino acids: CASSQGLRGTEAFF. In DNA form, the CDR3 reads TGTGCCAGCAGCCAGGGTCTCCGGGGGACTGAAGCTTTCTTT. Using reference TRBV14 and TRBJ1-1 for the parts outside the CDR3, the full variable domain is EAGVTQFPSHSVIEKGQTVTLRCDPISGHDNLYWYRRVMGKEIKFLLHFVKESKQDESGMPNNRFLAERTGGTYSTLKVQPAELEDSGVYFCASSQGLRGTEAFFGQGTRLTVV.

The V and J genes are TRBV6-5 and TRBJ2-1, with D hard to call. Germline assignment: CDR1 MNHEY and CDR2 SVGAGI. The CDR3 runs 12 residues. V lost 3 bases, J lost 10 bases, and 10 bases lay in between. The DNA for the CDR3 is TGTGCCAGCAGTTATGGGCCTAACGAGCAGTTCTTC. It encodes CASSYGPNEQFF.

V and J are TRBV11-2 and TRBJ1-1, with D possibly matching TRBD1 (6 bases). V lost 1 base and J lost 10, with 22 bases in between. Germline V gene lookup returns CDR1 SGHAT and CDR2 FQNNGV. The length of the CDR3 is 16 residues. This chain's CDR3 is CASSLVRRSRDIPAFF. CDR3 DNA: TGTGCCAGCAGCTTAGTGAGGCGTTCAAGGGACATCCCAGCTTTCTTT.

The gene calls are TRBV29-1 and TRBJ1-5; 11 positions agree with TRBD1. In germline, CDR1 is SQVTM, CDR2 ANQGSEA. The CDR3 sequence is 13 residues long. V shed 6 bases, J shed 6 bases, and the junction held 4 bases outside the gene matches. DNA of the CDR3: TGCAGCGTAGGACAGGGGGCTGGTCAGCCCCAGCATTTT. Amino acid sequence: CSVGQGAGQPQHF.

This chain uses TRBV19 with TRBJ1-1; 8 nucleotides match TRBD1. Germline loops: CDR1 LNHDA, CDR2 SQIVND (reference sequence). CDR3 size: 15 residues. Losses at the gene ends were 5 bases for V and 3 bases for J; bases not matched to a gene: 8. The CDR3 bases are TGTGCCAGTAGTGATCCAGGGGGCTCTGACACTGAAGCTTTCTTT. It is translated as CASSDPGGSDTEAFF.

This clone was detected only a few times. The chain couples TRBV28 to TRBJ2-5, with D unresolved. This CDR3 is 16 amino acids long. With 6 bases removed from V and 1 base from J, the gap between germline ends came to 18 bases. Germline V gene lookup returns CDR1 MDHEN and CDR2 SYDVKM. The CDR3 sequence: CASRPRKLLVQETQYF. The CDR3 DNA reads TGTGCCAGCAGACCAAGAAAGCTCTTAGTCCAAGAGACCCAGTACTTC. Using reference TRBV28 and TRBJ2-5 for the parts outside the CDR3, the full variable domain is DVKVTQSSRYLVKRTGEKVFLECVQDMDHENMFWYRQDPGLGLRLIYFSYDVKMKEKGDIPEGYSVSREKKERFSLILESASTNQTSMYLCASRPRKLLVQETQYFGPGTRLLVL.

This clone was picked up a small number of times. This chain uses TRBV10-3 with TRBJ2-2; 14 bases line up with TRBD2. CDR1 and CDR2 from the germline V gene are ENHRY and SYGVKD. The CDR3 loop spans 16 amino acids. Trimming took 6 bases from V and 5 from J; bases not matched to a gene: 5. The CDR3 spells CAIRGTSGRGTGELFF. In DNA, the CDR3 is TGTGCCATCAGGGGGACTAGCGGGAGAGGTACCGGGGAGCTGTTTTTT.

This clone has a handful of counts. The rearrangement uses TRBV5-1 and TRBJ2-3; 8 bases align to TRBD2. There are 16 residues in the CDR3. Per the germline V gene, CDR1 is SGHRS and CDR2 is YFSETQ. The ends lost 0 bases at V and 1 base at J; junction bases unmatched: 4. The CDR3: CASSLGTSRGTDTQYF. The CDR3 DNA reads TGCGCCAGCAGCTTGGGGACTAGCAGAGGCACAGATACGCAGTATTTT.

The chain joins TRBV5-4 to TRBJ1-2; 8 bases match TRBD1. Per the germline V gene, CDR1 is SGHNT and CDR2 is YYREEE (reference sequence). The trim removed 3 bases at V and 1 base at J, leaving 5 bases unmatched. The CDR3 contains 15 residues. DNA for the CDR3: TGTGCCAGCAGCTACCCAGGGGGCCTTAACTATGGCTACACCTTC. Protein sequence: CASSYPGGLNYGYTF.

The chain employs TRBV10-3 and TRBJ1-2; perhaps TRBD1 as D (5 bases). This CDR3 has 15 amino acids. CDR1 and CDR2 (germline): ENHRY, SYGVKD. Trimming left V 4 bases short and J 2 bases short, with 14 bases between. The CDR3 protein is CAISVSTDLNYGYTF. The DNA for the CDR3 is TGTGCCATCAGTGTATCGACAGACCTAAACTATGGCTACACCTTC.

The V and J genes are TRBV2 and TRBJ2-7, with D tentatively TRBD2 (6 bases). Looked up from germline, CDR1 is SNHLY and CDR2 is FYNNEI. The CDR3 has 15 amino acids. The V and J ends lost 1 base and 6 bases respectively, with 16 bases between them. The CDR3 spells CASSEGVTRLLEQYF. CDR3 in DNA: TGTGCCAGCAGTGAAGGAGTGACTAGACTCCTCGAGCAGTACTTC. Drawing the rest from reference TRBV2 and TRBJ2-7, the complete variable domain is EPEVTQTPSHQVTQMGQEVILRCVPISNHLYFYWYRQILGQKVEFLVSFYNNEISEKSEIFDDQFSVERPDGSNFTLKIRSTKLEDSAMYFCASSEGVTRLLEQYFGPGTRLTVT.

V is TRBV28 and J is TRBJ2-1, with D perhaps TRBD2 (5 bases). Per the germline V gene, CDR1 is MDHEN and CDR2 is SYDVKM. The CDR3 runs 14 residues. With 5 bases removed from V and 8 bases from J, the gap between germline ends came to 16 bases. CDR3 DNA: TGTGCCAGCAGTCTATCCGGGGTCCGGGATGAGCAGTTCTTC. Translated: CASSLSGVRDEQFF.